A selection of T cell receptor beta chains follows, all from one sample in a study of T cell responses to AZD1222 COVID-19 vaccine. The data were produced by immunoSEQ multiplex PCR, yet TCRdb's version contains in-frame clones alone and is incomplete. The table includes roughly 84,000 clones, roughly 87% detected once. The sequences come from peripheral blood, collected on day 0 of AZD1222 vaccination. The receptors come from an adult in good health. Each CDR3 is given with its conserved first and last residue. Fields, in order: D gene, J gene, V gene, clone size, CDR3 protein, CDR3 DNA. D genes are given only for firm matches. Clone sizes are given selectively: once, few, many, or a class where the clone is expanded.

>TRBD1|TRBJ2-3|TRBV19|NA
CASSPRQGTGVDTQYF
TGTGCCAGTAGTCCCCGACAGGGAACGGGTGTAGATACGCAGTATTTT
>TRBD2|TRBJ2-1|TRBV2|NA
CASILRPGRLNEQFF
TGTGCCAGCATCCTCCGACCCGGGAGGTTGAATGAGCAGTTCTTC
>TRBD1|TRBJ1-3|TRBV6-1|NA
CASSGQPSVRGNTIYF
TGTGCCAGCAGTGGCCAACCCTCGGTCAGGGGGAACACCATATATTTT
>NA|TRBJ1-2|TRBV5-1|NA
CASSSSYGYTF
TGCGCCAGCAGCTCCAGCTATGGCTACACCTTC
>NA|TRBJ1-5|TRBV19|NA
CASSLGSEGNQPQHF
TGTGCCAGTTCGCTGGGGTCGGAGGGCAATCAGCCCCAGCATTTT
>NA|TRBJ2-2|TRBV6-4|NA
CASSDRDKGSGELFF
TGTGCCAGCAGTGACCGAGACAAGGGTTCCGGGGAGCTGTTTTTT
>NA|TRBJ2-3|TRBV11-2|once
CASSLGSWGTDTQYF
TGTGCCAGCAGCTTAGGTAGTTGGGGCACAGATACGCAGTATTTT
>TRBD2|TRBJ2-5|TRBV4-2|NA
CASSRNPISGRTQETQYF
TGTGCCAGCAGCCGAAATCCCATTAGCGGGAGAACCCAAGAGACCCAGTACTTC
>NA|TRBJ2-3|TRBV19|NA
CASSISGSTDTQYF
TGTGCCAGTAGTATTTCAGGTAGCACAGATACGCAGTATTTT
>TRBD1|TRBJ1-2|TRBV7-9|NA
CASSLAQGAYGYTF
TGTGCCAGCAGCTTAGCACAGGGGGCCTATGGCTACACCTTC
>NA|TRBJ2-1|TRBV3-1/TRBV3-2|NA
CASSQDKDGEKTYNEQFF
TGTGCCAGCAGCCAAGACAAGGACGGCGAGAAGACCTACAATGAGCAGTTCTTC
>NA|TRBJ1-2|TRBV10-1|NA
CASCEGGGRYYGYTF
TGCGCCAGCTGTGAGGGGGGGGGACGGTACTATGGCTACACCTTC
>NA|TRBJ1-1|TRBV18|few
CASSTTGMNTEAFF
TGTGCCAGCTCTACCACCGGGATGAACACTGAAGCTTTCTTT
>NA|TRBJ1-5|TRBV7-2|NA
CASSLGGGPHQPQHF
TGTGCCAGCAGCTTAGGGGGGGGGCCGCATCAGCCCCAGCATTTT
>NA|TRBJ1-1|TRBV7-9|NA
CASSLEGTPNTEAFF
TGTGCCAGCAGCTTAGAAGGGACTCCGAACACTGAAGCTTTCTTT
>NA|TRBJ2-5|TRBV6-5|NA
CASSRQETQYF
TGTGCCAGCAGTAGGCAAGAGACCCAGTACTTC
>NA|TRBJ2-6|TRBV7-3|NA
CASSLLVGFSGANVLTF
TGTGCCAGCAGCTTACTAGTTGGGTTCTCGGGGGCCAACGTCCTGACTTTC
>NA|TRBJ1-5|TRBV29-1|NA
CSVGTNKGLNQPQHF
TGCAGCGTAGGTACAAACAAGGGCCTTAATCAGCCCCAGCATTTT
>TRBD1|TRBJ2-3|TRBV7-2|once
CASSLRTGQVDTQYF
TGTGCCAGCAGCTTGCGGACAGGGCAAGTAGATACGCAGTATTTT
>NA|TRBJ2-3|TRBV9|few
CASSLSGGTTDTQYF
TGTGCCAGCAGCCTCAGCGGCGGAACCACAGATACGCAGTATTTT
>NA|TRBJ1-2|TRBV19|NA
CASSKGKVYGYTF
TGTGCCAGTAGTAAGGGGAAGGTTTATGGCTACACCTTC
>TRBD1|TRBJ1-2|TRBV14|NA
CASSQAGTGVYGYTF
TGTGCCAGCAGCCAAGCCGGGACAGGAGTTTATGGCTACACCTTC
>TRBD2|TRBJ2-7|TRBV25-1|NA
CASSEGLAYTYEQYF
TGTGCCAGCAGTGAGGGACTAGCGTATACCTACGAGCAGTACTTC
>NA|TRBJ1-2|TRBV29-1|NA
CSAGGGEVPSILPYGYTF
TGCAGCGCTGGTGGGGGGGAAGTACCTTCCATCCTTCCTTATGGCTACACCTTC
>NA|TRBJ1-5|TRBV5-5|NA
CASSFSDGINQPQHF
TGTGCCAGCAGCTTCTCAGACGGAATCAATCAGCCCCAGCATTTT
>NA|TRBJ2-1|TRBV5-1|NA
CASSFSAGPGEQFF
TGCGCCAGCAGCTTCTCCGCGGGACCGGGTGAGCAGTTCTTC
>NA|TRBJ1-5|TRBV7-2|NA
CASSLDGGSNQPQHF
TGTGCCAGCAGCTTAGATGGTGGTAGCAATCAGCCCCAGCATTTT
>NA|TRBJ2-1|TRBV4-3|NA
CASSQDPYRAEQFF
TGCGCCAGCAGCCAAGACCCCTATAGGGCTGAGCAGTTCTTC
>NA|TRBJ2-3|TRBV7-2|NA
CASSYTDTQYF
TGTGCCAGCAGCTACACAGATACGCAGTATTTT
>NA|TRBJ1-5|TRBV2|NA
CASSPSNQPQHF
TGTGCCAGCAGCCCTAGCAATCAGCCCCAGCATTTT
>TRBD1|TRBJ1-2|TRBV5-6|NA
CASSVDRGRGYGYTF
TGTGCCAGCAGCGTTGACAGGGGTCGCGGCTATGGCTACACCTTC
>TRBD2|TRBJ2-1|TRBV6-4|NA
CASSEVAGEVEQFF
TGTGCCAGCAGTGAAGTAGCGGGAGAGGTTGAGCAGTTCTTC
>NA|TRBJ1-1|TRBV5-8|NA
CASSLRGGAGAFF
TGTGCCAGCAGCTTGAGGGGGGGAGCTGGGGCTTTCTTT
>NA|TRBJ2-1|TRBV5-1|NA
CASSGGHSSYNEQFF
TGCGCCAGCAGCGGGGGACATAGCTCCTACAATGAGCAGTTCTTC
>NA|TRBJ2-7|TRBV6-5|NA
CASSSTGYEQYF
TGTGCCAGCAGTTCCACAGGGTACGAGCAGTACTTC
>NA|TRBJ1-5|TRBV12-5|NA
CASGLAGTPLRPQHF
TGTGCTAGTGGTTTGGCCGGGACACCGTTACGGCCCCAGCATTTT
>TRBD2|TRBJ2-3|TRBV10-2|NA
CASIPGGTTDTQYF
TGCGCCAGCATACCGGGAGGGACCACAGATACGCAGTATTTT
>NA|TRBJ1-1|TRBV19|few
CATQSLGAYEAFF
TGTGCCACCCAGTCCTTGGGAGCTTATGAAGCTTTCTTT
>TRBD1|TRBJ1-2|TRBV6-2/TRBV6-3|NA
CASSYPGQVNYGYTF
TGTGCCAGCAGTTACCCGGGACAGGTTAACTATGGCTACACCTTC
>TRBD2|TRBJ2-3|TRBV29-1|NA
CSVWVAGGRDTQYF
TGCAGCGTTTGGGTAGCGGGAGGTAGAGATACGCAGTATTTT
>NA|TRBJ1-4|TRBV25-1|NA
CASMRSGNEKLFF
TGTGCCAGCATGCGGTCAGGCAATGAAAAACTGTTTTTT
>NA|TRBJ2-1|TRBV29-1|few
CSVKPGPQGNEQFF
TGCAGCGTTAAACCGGGACCCCAGGGGAATGAGCAGTTCTTC
>NA|TRBJ1-2|TRBV15|NA
CATSFRDTWYGYTF
TGTGCCACCAGCTTCCGGGACACTTGGTATGGCTACACCTTC
>NA|TRBJ1-3|TRBV9|NA
CASSYWDSPAGNTIYF
TGTGCCAGCAGCTACTGGGACTCCCCAGCCGGAAACACCATATATTTT
>TRBD2|TRBJ2-1|TRBV7-3|once
CASSLSGTTNNEQFF
TGTGCCAGCAGCTTATCGGGGACTACTAACAATGAGCAGTTCTTC
>NA|TRBJ2-7|TRBV13|few
CASSPGPKIYEQYF
TGTGCCAGCAGCCCGGGTCCAAAAATCTACGAGCAGTACTTC
>NA|TRBJ2-1|TRBV5-1|NA
CASSPRVTLISSYNEQFF
TGCGCCAGCAGCCCTAGGGTGACCCTAATCAGCTCCTACAATGAGCAGTTCTTC
>NA|TRBJ2-7|TRBV12-3/TRBV12-4|once
CASSPGTSYEQYF
TGTGCCAGCAGCCCAGGGACCTCCTACGAGCAGTACTTC
>NA|TRBJ1-1|TRBV18|NA
CASSPSENTEAFF
TGTGCCAGCTCACCATCAGAAAACACTGAAGCTTTCTTT
>NA|TRBJ1-1|TRBV7-2|NA
CASSQGRGTEAFF
TGTGCCAGCAGCCAGGGGCGGGGGACTGAAGCTTTCTTT
>NA|TRBJ1-1|TRBV11-1|NA
CASSRQKNTEAFF
TGTGCCAGCAGTCGACAGAAAAACACTGAAGCTTTCTTT